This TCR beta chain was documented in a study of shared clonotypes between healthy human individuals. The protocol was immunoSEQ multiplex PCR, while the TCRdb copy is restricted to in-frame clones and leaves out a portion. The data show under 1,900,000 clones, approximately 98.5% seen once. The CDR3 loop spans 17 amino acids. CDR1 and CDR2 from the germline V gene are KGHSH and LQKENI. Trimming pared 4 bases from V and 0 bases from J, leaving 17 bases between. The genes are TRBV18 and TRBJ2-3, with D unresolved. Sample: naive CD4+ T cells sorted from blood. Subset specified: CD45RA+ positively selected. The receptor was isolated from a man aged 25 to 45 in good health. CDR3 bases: TGTGCCAGCTCACGCTGGACCGGAAAGGTTAGCACAGATACGCAGTATTTT. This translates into CASSRWTGKVSTDTQYF. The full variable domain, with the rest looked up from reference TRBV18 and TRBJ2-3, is NAGVMQNPRHLVRRRGQEARLRCSPMKGHSHVYWYRQLPEEGLKFMVYLQKENIIDESGMPKERFSAEFPKEGPSILRIQQVVRGDSAAYFCASSRWTGKVSTDTQYFGPGTRLTVL.